The 7 T cell receptor beta chains reported below all come from one sample, sequenced in a study of beta chain features in type 1 diabetes. What was sequenced were expressed TCRB transcripts, since all of the isolated RNA had been reverse transcribed. Assay: immunoSEQ multiplex PCR; the TCRdb copy retains only in-frame clones and omits some. Here the sample spans some 150,000 clones, around 50% being singletons. The material sequenced was Tregs from blood. The receptors originated from a young man in good health.

This clone turned up a few times. The chain carries TRBV19 and TRBJ1-1; the D gene is possibly TRBD1 (6 bases). V lost 7 bases to trimming and J lost 2 bases, with 11 bases between them. CDR3 length: 13 residues. Germline V gene data show CDR1 as LNHDA and CDR2 as SQIVND (reference sequence). CDR3 coding DNA: TGTGCCAGTAAGGTCAGGGGCAACACTGAAGCTTTCTTT. Its protein product is CASKVRGNTEAFF.

The chain has TRBV2 and TRBJ1-5; 7 positions match TRBD1. V lost 5 bases and J lost 7; bases outside the gene matches: 5. CDR1 is SNHLY, CDR2 FYNNEI, per germline. The CDR3 consists of 13 residues. The CDR3 coding sequence is TGTGCCAGCAGTACAGGGGTACGGCAGCCCCAGCATTTT. Encoded protein: CASSTGVRQPQHF.

This clone was counted only a few times. The gene calls are TRBV7-9 and TRBJ1-2; possible D gene TRBD1, 5 bases. CDR1 and CDR2 (germline): SEHNR, FQNEAQ (reference sequence). Trimming took 10 bases from V and 7 from J, leaving 16 bases between them. The CDR3 extends over 12 amino acids. The CDR3: CATLGGGSGYTF. The CDR3 nucleotides read TGTGCCACCCTCGGGGGAGGGTCTGGCTACACCTTC.

V is TRBV4-3 and J is TRBJ2-5; TRBD1 might be the D (8 bases). The V gene's germline CDR1 is LGHNA and CDR2 YSLEER. This CDR3 contains 18 residues. The V end lost 1 base, the J end lost 6 bases, and 24 bases lay between the germline ends. This CDR3 reads CASSQVQGEGGSRKTQYF. DNA for the CDR3: TGCGCCAGCAGCCAAGTACAGGGGGAGGGCGGGAGTAGGAAGACCCAGTACTTC.

Only a few counts were recorded for this clone. One end of the junction varies from germline; a read error may be responsible. This chain connects TRBV7-3 to TRBJ2-2; 9 nucleotides match TRBD1. Germline CDR1 SGHTA, CDR2 FQGTGA. The CDR3 contains 15 residues. The CDR3 bases are TGTGCCAGCAGCCGAGGGACAGGGAACGCCGGGGAGCTGTTTTTT. Translation: CASSRGTGNAGELFF.

This clone turned up a few times. V gene TRBV7-2 combines with J gene TRBJ2-1, with D possibly being TRBD1 (6 bases). This CDR3 contains 16 residues. In germline, CDR1 is SGHTA, CDR2 FQGNSA. The V and J ends lost 1 base and 8 bases respectively, with 18 bases between them. This chain's CDR3 is CASSLEDSRWGHEQFF. The CDR3 region has the DNA TGTGCCAGCAGCTTAGAAGACTCAAGATGGGGGCATGAGCAGTTCTTC.

J is TRBJ2-6 and V is TRBV9; 10 bases are shared with TRBD1. Germline CDR1 and CDR2: SGDLS and YYNGEE. Germline trimming cut 4 bases from V and 2 bases from J; bases unmatched to any gene: 3. CDR3 length equals 16 residues. The CDR3, as DNA: TGTGCCAGCAGCAGACAGGGGGCCGCTGGGGCCAACGTCCTGACTTTC. This codes for CASSRQGAAGANVLTF.